This T cell receptor (beta chain) is from a study of blood T cell repertoires in COVID-19. How the authors handled the data: Scientists estimated how many nucleated cells there were by amplifying reference gene primers. Sequencing used immunoSEQ multiplex PCR; TCRdb keeps in-frame clones, though not all of them. The D gene and trimming were derived from the DNA, and the V and J assignments and clone size from that table. The table shows around 160,000 clones, with around 85% occurring only once. This CDR3 spans 17 amino acids. The origin of this receptor is a man between 60 and 70 years old with acute or convalescent COVID-19. Sequencing was carried out using peripheral blood. The chain uses TRBV1 and TRBJ2-5; the listed D gene, TRBD2, was not tested against the DNA. TRBV1 is reported as a pseudogene. The CDR3 protein is CTSSQTSGRAWGETQYF. The DNA of the CDR3 is TGCACCAGCAGCCAAACTAGCGGGAGGGCCTGGGGGGAGACCCAGTACTTC.